This TCR beta chain was found in a study of CD8+ T cells in alopecia areata. CDR3 length equals 16 residues. Germline lookup yields CDR1 SNHLY and CDR2 FYNNEI. The V end lost 1 base, the J end lost 1 base, and 10 bases lay between the germline ends. This clone was seen only once. After isolation, RNA underwent reverse transcription to generate cDNA as the sequencing template. This table comes from immunoSEQ multiplex PCR, and its TCRdb copy is limited to in-frame clones, with some not included. The sample lists about 110,000 clones, 59% seen once, with approximately 22% in the top ten. The sequence derives from a human donor in good health. The rearrangement uses TRBV2 and TRBJ2-2, with D possibly TRBD2 on 6 matching bases. Sequenced: CD8+ T cells sorted from blood. The CDR3 spells CASSEGGGLNTGELFF. The CDR3 nucleotides are TGTGCCAGCAGTGAAGGTGGGGGACTGAACACCGGGGAGCTGTTTTTT.